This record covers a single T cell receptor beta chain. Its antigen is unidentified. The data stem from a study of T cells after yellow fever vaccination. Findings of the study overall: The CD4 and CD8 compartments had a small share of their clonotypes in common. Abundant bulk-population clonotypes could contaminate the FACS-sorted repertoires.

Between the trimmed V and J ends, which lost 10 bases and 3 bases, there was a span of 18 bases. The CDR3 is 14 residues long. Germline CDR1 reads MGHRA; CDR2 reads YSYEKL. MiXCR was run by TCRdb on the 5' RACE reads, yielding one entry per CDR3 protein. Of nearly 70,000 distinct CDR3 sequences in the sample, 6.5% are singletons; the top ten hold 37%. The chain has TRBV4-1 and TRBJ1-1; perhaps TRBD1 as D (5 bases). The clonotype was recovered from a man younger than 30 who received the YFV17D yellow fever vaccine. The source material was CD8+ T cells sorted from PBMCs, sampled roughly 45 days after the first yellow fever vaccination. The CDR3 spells CATHFMLGDTEAFF. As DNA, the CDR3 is TGCGCCACCCATTTCATGCTAGGGGACACTGAAGCTTTCTTT.